One T cell receptor beta chain is described in this entry. These data come from a study of blood T cell repertoires in COVID-19. Study at large: There were acute and convalescent COVID-19 samples, and they came from the United States, Italy and Spain.

This table comes from immunoSEQ multiplex PCR, and its TCRdb copy is limited to in-frame clones, with some not included. The top ten clones hold about 19% of a sample with about 120,000 clones, about 89% of them seen once. Germline CDR1 is SGHRS and CDR2 is YFSETQ. V trimming: 2 bases; J trimming: 6 bases; junction bases outside the gene matches: 5. This CDR3 has 16 residues. This sequence originates from a human donor with acute or convalescent COVID-19. The donor label of this sample is uncertain. V is TRBV5-1 and J is TRBJ1-6; 10 bases match TRBD1. Specimen: peripheral blood. This chain's CDR3 is CASSLTGQGFNSPLHF. CDR3 coding DNA: TGCGCCAGCAGCTTAACGGGACAGGGGTTTAATTCACCCCTCCACTTT.